The 13 T cell receptor beta chains given below trace back to one sample, sequenced in a study of blood T cell repertoires in COVID-19. Measured with immunoSEQ multiplex PCR; TCRdb has only the in-frame clones, and not every one. The table lists about 160,000 clones, about 88% of them singletons. The sequenced sample consisted of peripheral blood. These receptors all come from a woman aged 45-60 years with COVID-19, enrolled during active disease.

V usage is TRBV6-2 or TRBV6-3 and J usage is TRBJ2-2; no firm D call. Looked up from germline, CDR1 is MNHEY and CDR2 is SVGEGT. The CDR3 loop spans 16 amino acids. Trimming stripped 7 bases from V and 0 bases from J, with 15 bases between. In nucleotides, the CDR3 is TGTGCCAGCAACCCCGAGTGGCGGTCGAACACCGGGGAGCTGTTTTTT. Protein: CASNPEWRSNTGELFF.

The V and J genes are TRBV6-2 or TRBV6-3 and TRBJ1-6; a possible D gene is TRBD1 (5 bases). Trimming removed 0 bases from V and 8 bases from J, with 14 bases in between. The CDR3 runs 16 residues. Germline CDR1 is MNHEY and CDR2 is SVGEGT. CDR3 amino acids: CASSYSVRAFDSPLHF. The CDR3 DNA follows: TGTGCCAGCAGTTACTCGGTCAGGGCCTTCGATTCACCCCTCCACTTT.

The chain is built from TRBV28 and TRBJ1-2; D remains ambiguous. Germline CDR1 reads MDHEN; CDR2 reads SYDVKM. The CDR3 is made up of 13 amino acids. Trimming left V 4 bases short and J 3 bases short, with 9 bases between. CDR3 residues: CASSSAVYYGYTF. The DNA for the CDR3 is TGTGCCAGCAGTTCTGCAGTGTACTATGGCTACACCTTC.

This clone was found a few times. The chain is built from TRBV19 and TRBJ1-1, with a weak D call TRBD1 (5 bases). CDR1 LNHDA and CDR2 SQIVND come from the germline V gene (reference sequence). The CDR3 runs 13 residues. V was clipped by 6 bases and J by 4 bases, with 12 bases between them. As DNA, the CDR3 is TGTGCCAGTAGGGGGGGAGGGGCCACTGAAGCTTTCTTT. As protein: CASRGGGATEAFF.

The chain couples TRBV7-9 to TRBJ2-2, with D perhaps TRBD1 (6 bases). Trimming pared 5 bases from V and 6 bases from J, leaving 13 bases between. The CDR3 extends over 14 amino acids. From germline, CDR1 is SEHNR and CDR2 FQNEAQ (reference sequence). CDR3 loop: CASSPSQGPGELFF. In DNA, the CDR3 is TGTGCCAGCAGCCCATCCCAGGGGCCCGGGGAGCTGTTTTTT.

The V and J genes are TRBV23-1 and TRBJ2-7, with D unclear. TRBV23-1 is assigned to the ORF class and has an uncertain function. The ends were cut back, 7 bases at V and 5 bases at J, with 15 bases in the middle. This CDR3 region has 13 residues. CDR3 sequence: CASTKSQSDEQYF. The CDR3 DNA follows: TGCGCCAGCACCAAATCGCAGAGCGACGAGCAGTACTTC.

The V and J genes are TRBV29-1 and TRBJ1-2; 10 bases match TRBD1. The CDR3 spans 13 residues. Germline trimming cut 3 bases from V and 8 bases from J; bases unmatched to any gene: 6. CDR1 and CDR2 (germline): SQVTM, ANQGSEA. CDR3 in amino acids: CSVDGTGDGGYTF. DNA of the CDR3: TGCAGCGTTGACGGGACAGGGGATGGGGGCTACACCTTC.

This rearrangement joins TRBV7-2 to TRBJ1-6, with TRBD1 as a possible D gene (6 bases). Trimming removed 5 bases at V and 0 bases at J, with 14 bases between. The germline V gene has CDR1 SGHTA and CDR2 FQGNSA. The CDR3 spans 17 residues. This CDR3 is CASSNAGQSSYNSPLHF. DNA of the CDR3: TGTGCCAGCAGCAACGCCGGACAGAGCTCCTATAATTCACCCCTCCACTTT.

This rearrangement joins TRBV7-3 to TRBJ2-2, with D possibly TRBD1 on 5 matching bases. Germline V CDR1 and CDR2: SGHTA, FQGTGA. This CDR3 region has 15 residues. The V gene lost 0 bases and the J gene lost 2 bases, with 7 bases spanning the gap. The DNA of the CDR3 is TGTGCCAGCAGCTTAACAGGACAAAACACCGGGGAGCTGTTTTTT. This encodes CASSLTGQNTGELFF.

V is TRBV7-9 and J is TRBJ1-6, with 8 nucleotides matching TRBD1. V lost 1 base, J lost 0 bases, and 2 bases stayed unmatched. CDR1 and CDR2 (germline): SEHNR, FQNEAQ (reference sequence). CDR3 size: 17 residues. CDR3 sequence reads: CASSLGTGSSYNSPLHF. CDR3 nucleotides: TGTGCCAGCAGCTTAGGGACAGGGAGCTCCTATAATTCACCCCTCCACTTT.

The CDR3 is CSVAGTENSPLHF. DNA of the CDR3: TGCAGCGTTGCCGGGACAGAAAATTCACCCCTCCACTTT. The chain carries TRBV29-1 and TRBJ1-6; 7 nucleotides align to TRBD1. Germline V gives CDR1 SQVTM, CDR2 ANQGSEA. Trimming removed 4 bases from V and 7 bases from J; junction bases left unmatched: 4. The CDR3 loop spans 13 amino acids. Full variable domain (missing parts from reference TRBV29-1 and TRBJ1-6): SAVISQKPSRDICQRGTSLTIQCQVDSQVTMMFWYRQQPGQSLTLIATANQGSEATYESGFVIDKFPISRPNLTFSTLTVSNMSPEDSSIYLCSVAGTENSPLHFGNGTRLTVT.

In this sample, this clone turned up a few times. The J gene is TRBJ2-7, the V gene TRBV7-9, with 9 nucleotides matching TRBD1. Per the germline V gene, CDR1 is SEHNR and CDR2 is FQNEAQ (reference sequence). The V segment lost 3 bases and the J segment 0 bases; nucleotides outside the gene matches: 3. CDR3 size: 15 residues. The CDR3 nucleotides read TGTGCCAGCAGCTTCGGGACAGGGCGCTCCTACGAGCAGTACTTC. It yields the protein CASSFGTGRSYEQYF.

The rearrangement joins TRBV2 to TRBJ2-2, with TRBD1 identical over 9 bases. The CDR3 runs to 14 residues. The V gene end was trimmed by 7 bases and the J gene end by 6 bases; junction bases not matched to a gene: 6. The germline V gene encodes CDR1 SNHLY and CDR2 FYNNEI. The CDR3 sequence is CASMGQGMAGELFF. CDR3 sequence (DNA): TGTGCCAGCATGGGACAGGGCATGGCCGGGGAGCTGTTTTTT.